This T cell receptor (beta chain) was sequenced for a study of blood T cell repertoires in COVID-19. Study in general: Sample material is recorded as cDNA or gDNA derived from T cells, B-cell-depleted T cells, or PBMCs.

Among Cohort 3 donors, those recovered had two negative PCRs, clearance, or symptom resolution. The CDR3 has 14 amino acids. Germline-derived CDR1 and CDR2 are PRHDT and FYEKMQ (reference sequence). Trimming removed 3 bases from V and 11 bases from J; junction bases left unmatched: 7. Generated by immunoSEQ multiplex PCR, the TCRdb table keeps only in-frame clones and is missing some. The top ten hold 0.9% to 1.2% of the sample, which has about 330,000 clones, roughly 90% seen once. The sample taken for sequencing was PBMCs or T cells enriched from blood (not recorded which). This receptor was identified in a woman aged 30 to 39 who had recovered from COVID-19. The rearrangement uses TRBV13 and TRBJ1-1; TRBD1 matches at 12 bases. CDR3 bases: TGTGCCAGCAGCTTCGGGACAGGGGGCAGGAATGCTTTCTTT. Translated: CASSFGTGGRNAFF.